Below, one T cell receptor beta chain is given with its context. The antigen is undetermined. These data are taken from a study of CD8+CD57+ T cells in acquired aplastic anemia. Study as a whole: An average of roughly 3 ug of DNA was obtained from sorted CD4+ and CD8+ cells.

Study observations and caveats: There were 25 to 35 CD8+ CDR3 sequences that occurred in both patients and controls.

Selection for sequencing was limited to patients who had shown CD8+CD57+ cell expansion by flow cytometry. Investigators profiled TCR beta VDJ and CDR3 from genomic DNA template. TCRdb recomputed calls from the reads with MiXCR, one row per CDR3 protein. This table holds approximately 250,000 distinct CDR3 sequences, roughly 82% found once. The J segment lost 7 bases and the V segment lost 3 bases, leaving 12 bases of the junction unmatched. Germline CDR1 is SEHNR and CDR2 is FQNEAQ (reference sequence). This CDR3 region has 17 residues. The chain employs TRBV7-9 and TRBJ2-1; 10 bases match TRBD2. Sequenced sample: sorted CD4+, CD8+, or CD8+CD57+ T cells (not recorded which) from PBMCs. This TCR came from a human donor with aplastic anemia. Written as DNA, the CDR3 is TGTGCCAGCAGCTTTCCAGGAAGAGCGGGAGGGGGGAATGAGCAGTTCTTC. Residues: CASSFPGRAGGGNEQFF.